One sample yielded the 12 T cell receptor beta chains listed below, sequenced in a study of regulatory T cells in long-lasting Graves disease. The sample's time point: newly diagnosed GD, antithyroid drugs for less than 3 months. The authors made the TCR library using RNA they extracted from PBMCs. CDR3 regions were amplified by Arm-PCR using iRepertoire HTBI primers to build TCR beta libraries. TCRdb re-called the multiplex PCR reads through MiXCR, storing one row per CDR3 protein. This sample has hundreds of thousands of distinct CDR3 sequences, with 16% found just once. These same data were also listed under a study on T cells in Graves' hyperthyroidism and ophthalmopathy.

This specimen was peripheral blood mononuclear cells (PBMCs), taken at new diagnosis, from a patient treated with antithyroid drugs. These receptors came from a man aged 35 to 55 with Graves disease.

This clonotype showed up many times. V usage is TRBV5-1 and J usage is TRBJ1-1; 8 bases map to TRBD1. Germline V gives CDR1 SGHRS, CDR2 YFSETQ. This CDR3 spans 17 amino acids. With 4 bases clipped from V and 5 bases from J, the junction kept 16 bases outside the gene matches. In nucleotides, the CDR3 is TGCGCCAGCAGCCGGACCGGGACAGGTTTACATGAGACTGAAGCTTTCTTT. Amino acids: CASSRTGTGLHETEAFF. Full variable domain (missing parts from reference TRBV5-1 and TRBJ1-1): KAGVTQTPRYLIKTRGQQVTLSCSPISGHRSVSWYQQTPGQGLQFLFEYFSETQRNKGNFPGRFSGRQFSNSRSEMNVSTLELGDSALYLCASSRTGTGLHETEAFFGQGTRLTVV.

The chain joins TRBV4-3 to TRBJ2-3, with D possibly TRBD1 on 6 matching bases. This CDR3 region has 15 residues. V shed 1 base and J shed 6 bases, with 14 bases lying between them. Germline assignment: CDR1 LGHNA and CDR2 YSLEER. CDR3 coding DNA: TGCGCCAGCAGCCAAGCCGTACAGGGTTGGGATACGCAGTATTTT. This translates into CASSQAVQGWDTQYF.

This clonotype was counted ten times or more. This chain uses TRBV5-1 with TRBJ1-5; the D gene is possibly TRBD1 (5 bases). The CDR3 totals 15 residues. Trimming cost V 0 bases and J 6 bases, with 13 bases left between them. Looked up from germline, CDR1 is SGHRS and CDR2 is YFSETQ. The CDR3 sequence: CASSLGVGAAQPQHF. The CDR3 DNA follows: TGCGCCAGCAGCTTGGGGGTAGGGGCGGCTCAGCCCCAGCATTTT.

This sequence joins TRBV5-1 and TRBJ2-2; D remains unclear. The CDR3 extends over 16 amino acids. V was shortened by 5 bases and J by 2 bases, with 16 bases between the two germline ends. Germline V CDR1 and CDR2: SGHRS, YFSETQ. CDR3 nucleotides: TGCGCCAGCAGTGCTTCGTCGGGCAGTAACACCGGGGAGCTGTTTTTT. Protein: CASSASSGSNTGELFF. The complete variable domain, with remaining parts taken from reference TRBV5-1 and TRBJ2-2, reads KAGVTQTPRYLIKTRGQQVTLSCSPISGHRSVSWYQQTPGQGLQFLFEYFSETQRNKGNFPGRFSGRQFSNSRSEMNVSTLELGDSALYLCASSASSGSNTGELFFGEGSRLTVL.

This clonotype was counted between two and nine times. With a much larger clone just one base away, this may be a read error. The chain links TRBV2 to TRBJ1-1; TRBD1 aligns across 9 bases. Germline-derived CDR1 and CDR2 are SNHLY and FYNNEI. V dropped 0 bases and J dropped 6; count of bases not matched to a gene: 5. The CDR3 is 15 amino acids. The CDR3 here is CASSEAGTGSAEAFF. For the CDR3, the DNA is TGTGCCAGCAGTGAAGCGGGGACAGGGAGCGCTGAAGCTTTCTTT.

This clonotype was seen many times. CDR3 DNA sequence: TGTGCCAGCAGTTTATCAGGGGCTGTGAGCAATCAGCCCCAGCATTTT. Its translation is CASSLSGAVSNQPQHF. The J gene is TRBJ1-5, the V gene TRBV27; tentative D call: TRBD1 (5 bases). The CDR3 spans 16 residues. Germline assignment: CDR1 MNHEY and CDR2 SMNVEV (reference sequence). V shed 0 bases and J shed 1 base, with 10 bases lying between them.

In this sample, this clonotype turned up many times. The chain is built from TRBV5-1 and TRBJ1-1; TRBD1 might be the D (6 bases). The length of the CDR3 is 15 residues. The ends were cut back, 2 bases at V and 5 bases at J, with 16 bases in the middle. CDR1 is SGHRS and CDR2 is YFSETQ in the germline V gene. CDR3 region: CASSLQGSGGTEAFF. DNA for the CDR3: TGCGCCAGCAGCTTACAGGGTAGCGGGGGGACTGAAGCTTTCTTT.

The chain uses TRBV18 and TRBJ2-1, with D possibly matching TRBD2 (6 bases). This CDR3 region has 15 residues. The germline gives CDR1 KGHSH, CDR2 LQKENI. Trimming removed 0 bases at V and 6 bases at J, with 12 bases between. The CDR3 reads CASSPPGGGSNEQFF. In DNA form, the CDR3 reads TGTGCCAGCTCACCACCGGGGGGAGGAAGCAATGAGCAGTTCTTC.

The sample holds many counts of this clonotype. The chain has TRBV20-1 and TRBJ2-3, with a weak D call TRBD1 (8 bases). Trimming took off 6 bases at V and 2 bases at J, with 21 bases between the two ends. Looked up from germline, CDR1 is DFQATT and CDR2 is SNEGSKA (reference sequence). The CDR3 spans 16 residues. Here the CDR3 DNA reads TGCAGTGCGACAGGGGAGGGCGGGGAATACACAGATACGCAGTATTTT. Protein sequence: CSATGEGGEYTDTQYF.

As concerns this clonotype: Just one base apart from a much larger clone, this may be a read error. The CDR3 bases are TGCAGTGCAATCGGGGGACAGACCCTTCGGTGGGCCCAGCATTTT. Amino acid sequence: CSAIGGQTLRWAQHF. The V call is TRBV20-1, the J call TRBJ1-5; TRBD1 matches 7 bases. With V trimmed by 6 bases and J by 11 bases, 19 bases remained unmatched. The germline V gene has CDR1 DFQATT and CDR2 SNEGSKA (reference sequence). CDR3 length: 15 amino acids.

This clonotype was found a few times. A much more abundant neighbour one base away suggests this may be a read error. The genes are TRBV27 and TRBJ2-4; D remains ambiguous. The CDR3 has 11 residues. Trimming took 9 bases from V and 9 from J, leaving 12 bases between them. Germline V gene lookup returns CDR1 MNHEY and CDR2 SMNVEV (reference sequence). The CDR3 spells CASSRASIQYF. For the CDR3, the DNA is TGTGCCAGTAGTCGGGCAAGCATTCAGTACTTC.

The J gene is TRBJ2-1, the V gene TRBV19; 10 positions match TRBD1. Per the germline V gene, CDR1 is LNHDA and CDR2 is SQIVND (reference sequence). V shed 5 bases, J shed 2 bases, and the junction held 3 bases outside the gene matches. The CDR3 is 15 residues long. The CDR3 DNA follows: TGTGCCAGTAGTCCGACAGGGGGCGCCTACAATGAGCAGTTCTTC. Protein: CASSPTGGAYNEQFF.